Described below is a single T cell receptor beta chain sequence and its context. What antigen it recognizes has not been identified. Within one base of it there is no much larger clone, and no base qualities were kept. The CDR1 and CDR2 encoded by the germline V gene are MGHRA and YSYEKL. Including the terminal cysteine and phenylalanine, the CDR3 comprises 15 residues. Left in the record is the CDR3 DNA by itself, 45 bases read in frame from the first base. The junction shows trimming of 0 bases on V and 9 bases on J, plus 12 bases between the germline ends. Using the deep immunoSEQ assay, multiplex PCR amplified TCR CDR3 regions from genomic DNA. Genomic DNA extracted from each cell subset was distributed evenly over all wells of several immunoSEQ 96-well plates, and each plate served as one replicate. For sorted subsets, about 220 ng of genomic DNA, equivalent to 30,000 or so T cell genomes, went into each replicate PCR. Purified libraries were quantified with a Qubit 3.0 fluorometer, sized on a Bioanalyzer 2100, and re-quantified with the KAPA Library Quantification kit. Every immunoSEQ 96-well plate was sequenced on a separate single-read 150-cycle Illumina NextSeq 550 flow cell. Per the authors' processing: Because only junctional sequences without quality scores were contained in the immunoSEQ output, filtering matching that applied to full-length reads could not be performed. To assign V/J genes and CDR3, sequences were annotated against IMGT germline references using PyIR, a Python wrapper for IgBLAST v1.9. Reads were removed for weak V/J assignments (E-value above 1e-6), missing CDR3, stop codons, out-of-frame junctions, or ambiguous translated residues. V3J clonotypes were defined by identical inferred V gene, J gene, and CDR3 amino acid sequence. Percentage overlap between repertoires was computed as shared unique clonotypes divided by the size of the smaller repertoire. Richness of each repertoire was evaluated using RTK rarefaction, the Chao1 estimator, and Recon v2.1 estimates of unobserved clonotypes. OLGA was used to compute generation probabilities for all TCRbeta clonotypes that the gDNA method yielded from a few donors. The table comes from immuneACCESS by way of TCRdb, which keeps in-frame sequences with V and J called. Part of the clones is missing from these tables; in studies checked, under half for an unresolved V gene and the rest for unknown reasons. The DNA gave D and trimming, while V, J and clone size come from that table. Counted in this sample were 2 million to 2.5 million clones; more than 85% of them appeared once. The top ten hold about 0.39% of the sample.

This entry belongs to a study of shared clonotypes between healthy human individuals (dated by TCRdb to about 2020). Broadly, across the study: The cohort comprised a couple of women and a few men aged 18 to 49 years. Leukapheresis yielded between about 0.85 and 10 billion PBMCs per donor. For each donor, three plates each were used for CD4 naive and CD4 memory, two plates were used for CD8 naive, and one plate was used for CD8 memory. The study deeply sequenced blood TCR repertoires of 5 or 6 healthy adults to estimate repertoire size and the extent of clonotype sharing between individuals. To increase sequencing depth and limit assay-specific biases, different laboratories used diverse techniques to prepare libraries and sequence TCR repertoires. Study-level results and caveats: The small number of donors limited the genetic and exposure-history diversity represented. Sampling was restricted to blood, and TCR repertoires in tissues likely differ from the TCR repertoires found in blood. Across a handful of donors, about 5% of naive CD4, approximately 3.6% of naive CD8, about 2.3% of memory CD4, and roughly 0.41% of memory CD8 clonotypes were shared. Rarefaction of sorted-subset datasets indicated incomplete sequencing despite the large sequencing depth. Clonotypes shared by all four sorted-subset donors showed higher generation probabilities than non-shared clonotypes. Estimated clonotype richness was generally larger for naive than for memory subsets. Based on pairwise subsampling, the degree of clonotype sharing among donors was expected to be affected by sequencing depth.

The donors were healthy, HIV-negative adults with no recently reported acute infections or vaccinations. All donors were Caucasian adults living in Nashville, Tennessee, USA. CD4+ T cells were enriched by magnetic negative selection, after which naive cells were positively selected on CD45RA and the negative fraction was taken as the memory subset. Blood was obtained by leukapheresis, after which PBMCs were separated by Ficoll-Histopaque density gradient centrifugation and cryopreserved in liquid nitrogen vapor phase. Purity and quantity of every magnetically sorted T cell population were checked by analytical flow cytometry. Each sorted fraction had its genomic DNA isolated and then quantified by UV absorbance on a Nanodrop 2000c.

The sequence derives from a man aged 18 to 29 in good health. Some clones in this sample may be carry-over from other donors' samples. Sequences were obtained from naive CD4+ T cells from PBMCs. This sample's cell subset or site label indicates: CD45RA+ positively selected. The V and J segments used are TRBV4-1 and TRBJ1-6; the D segment cannot be called with confidence. For the CDR3, the sequence is CASSQEQTRSSPLHF. The DNA is as follows: TGCGCCAGCAGCCAAGAACAGACGAGGTCTTCACCCCTCCACTTT.